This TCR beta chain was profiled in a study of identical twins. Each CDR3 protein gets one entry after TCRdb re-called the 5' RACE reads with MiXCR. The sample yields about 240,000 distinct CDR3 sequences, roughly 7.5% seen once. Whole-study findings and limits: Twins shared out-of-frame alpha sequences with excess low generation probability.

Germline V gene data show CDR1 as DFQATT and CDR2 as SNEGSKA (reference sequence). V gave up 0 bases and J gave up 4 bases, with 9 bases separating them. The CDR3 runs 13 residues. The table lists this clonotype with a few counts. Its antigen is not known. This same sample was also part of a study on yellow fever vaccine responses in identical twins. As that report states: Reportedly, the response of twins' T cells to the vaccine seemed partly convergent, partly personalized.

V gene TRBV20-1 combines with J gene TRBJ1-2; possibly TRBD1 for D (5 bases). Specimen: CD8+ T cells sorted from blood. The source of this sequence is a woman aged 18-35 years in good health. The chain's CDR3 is CSARDYRLYGYTF. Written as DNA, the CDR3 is TGCAGTGCTAGAGATTACAGGCTCTATGGCTACACCTTC.